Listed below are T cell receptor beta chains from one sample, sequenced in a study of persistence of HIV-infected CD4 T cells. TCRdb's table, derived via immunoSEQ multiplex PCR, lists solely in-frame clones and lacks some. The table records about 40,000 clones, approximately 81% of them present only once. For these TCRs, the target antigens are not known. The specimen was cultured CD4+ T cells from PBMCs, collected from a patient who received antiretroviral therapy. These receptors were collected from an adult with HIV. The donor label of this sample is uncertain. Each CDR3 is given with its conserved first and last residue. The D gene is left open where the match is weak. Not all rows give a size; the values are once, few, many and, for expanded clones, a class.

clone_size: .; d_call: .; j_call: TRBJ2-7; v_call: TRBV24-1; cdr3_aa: CATSDPVTYEQYF; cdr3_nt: TGTGCCACCAGTGATCCGGTGACCTACGAGCAGTACTTC
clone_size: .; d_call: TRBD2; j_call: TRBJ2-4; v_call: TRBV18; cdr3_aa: CASSLQRGKNIQYF; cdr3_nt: TGTGCCAGCTCACTCCAGCGGGGCAAAAACATTCAGTACTTC
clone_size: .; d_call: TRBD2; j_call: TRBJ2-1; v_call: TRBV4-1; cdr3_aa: CASSQGGTAGGNNEQFF; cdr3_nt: TGCGCCAGCAGCCAAGGGGGGACAGCGGGGGGAAACAATGAGCAGTTCTTC
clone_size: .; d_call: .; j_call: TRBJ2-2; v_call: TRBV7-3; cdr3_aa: CASSPRPDTGELFF; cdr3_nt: TGTGCCAGCAGCCCAAGACCAGACACCGGGGAGCTGTTTTTT
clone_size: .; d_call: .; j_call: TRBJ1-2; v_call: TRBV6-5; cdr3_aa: CASSADRNDGYTF; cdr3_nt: TGTGCCAGCAGCGCGGACAGAAACGATGGCTACACCTTC
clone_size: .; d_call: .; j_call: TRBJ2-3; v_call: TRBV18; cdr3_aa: CASSLGLSTDTQYF; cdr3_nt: TGTGCCAGCTCACTCGGACTGAGCACAGATACGCAGTATTTT
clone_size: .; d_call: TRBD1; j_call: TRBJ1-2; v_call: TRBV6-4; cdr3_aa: CASSPDRGIGYTF; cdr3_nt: TGTGCCAGCAGTCCGGACAGGGGGATAGGCTACACCTTC
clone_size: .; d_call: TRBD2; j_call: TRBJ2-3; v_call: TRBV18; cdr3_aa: CASSPFQFSGGAGDTQYF; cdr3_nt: TGTGCCAGCTCACCATTTCAGTTTAGCGGGGGGGCCGGCGATACGCAGTATTTT
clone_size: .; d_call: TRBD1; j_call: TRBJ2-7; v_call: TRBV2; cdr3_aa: CASSVSRGQGGEQYF; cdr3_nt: TGTGCCAGCAGCGTATCCCGGGGACAGGGCGGCGAGCAGTACTTC
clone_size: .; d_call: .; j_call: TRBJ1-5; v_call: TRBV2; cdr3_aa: CASQWARNQPQHF; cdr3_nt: TGTGCCAGCCAATGGGCCAGAAATCAGCCCCAGCATTTT
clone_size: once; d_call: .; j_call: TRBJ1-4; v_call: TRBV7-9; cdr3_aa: CASSFSQGNEKLFF; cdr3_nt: TGTGCCAGCAGCTTCTCGCAGGGCAATGAAAAACTGTTTTTT
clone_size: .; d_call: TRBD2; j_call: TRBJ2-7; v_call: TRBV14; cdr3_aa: CASSQVRRGTTSGSLFEQYF; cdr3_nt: TGTGCCAGCAGCCAAGTTAGGCGGGGCACAACTAGCGGTTCCTTGTTCGAGCAGTACTTC
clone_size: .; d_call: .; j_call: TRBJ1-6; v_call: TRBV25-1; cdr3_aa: CASSGTSGYNSPLHF; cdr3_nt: TGTGCCAGCAGTGGGACCTCGGGCTATAATTCACCCCTCCACTTT
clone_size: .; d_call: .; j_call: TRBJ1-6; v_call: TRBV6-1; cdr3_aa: CASNGLPGNSPLHF; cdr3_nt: TGTGCCAGCAATGGCCTCCCAGGTAATTCACCCCTCCACTTT
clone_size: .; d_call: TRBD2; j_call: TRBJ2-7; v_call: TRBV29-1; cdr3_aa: CSVEGASGEQYF; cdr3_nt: TGCAGCGTTGAAGGCGCTAGCGGGGAGCAGTACTTC
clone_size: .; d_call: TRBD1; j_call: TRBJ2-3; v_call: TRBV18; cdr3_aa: CASSPTGQLSTDTQYF; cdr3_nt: TGTGCCAGCTCACCAACGGGACAGCTCAGCACAGATACGCAGTATTTT
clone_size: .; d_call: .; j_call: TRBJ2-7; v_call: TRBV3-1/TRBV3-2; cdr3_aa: CASSRLARPYEQYF; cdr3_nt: TGTGCCAGCAGCAGGCTAGCGAGACCCTACGAGCAGTACTTC
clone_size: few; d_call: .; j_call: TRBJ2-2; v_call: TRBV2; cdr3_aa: CASSEVVGGELFF; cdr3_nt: TGTGCCAGCAGCGAGGTTGTGGGCGGGGAGCTGTTTTTT
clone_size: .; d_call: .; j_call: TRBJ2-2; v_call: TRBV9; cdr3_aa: CASSAGWAGELFF; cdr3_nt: TGTGCCAGCAGCGCCGGGTGGGCCGGGGAGCTGTTTTTT
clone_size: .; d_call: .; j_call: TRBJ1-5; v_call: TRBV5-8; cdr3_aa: CASSEGLINQPQHF; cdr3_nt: TGTGCCAGCAGCGAGGGACTTATCAATCAGCCCCAGCATTTT
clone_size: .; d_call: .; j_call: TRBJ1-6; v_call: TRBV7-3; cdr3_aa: CASSLGIVGSPLHF; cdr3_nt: TGTGCCAGCAGCTTAGGGATCGTGGGTTCACCCCTCCACTTT
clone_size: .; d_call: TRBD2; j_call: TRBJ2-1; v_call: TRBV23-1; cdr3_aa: CASSQPLAGGRHGSYNEQFF; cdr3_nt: TGCGCCAGCAGTCAACCATTAGCGGGGGGGCGACATGGTTCCTACAATGAGCAGTTCTTC
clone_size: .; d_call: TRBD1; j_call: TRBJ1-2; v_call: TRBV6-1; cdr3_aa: CASSEGGTGTTVYGYTF; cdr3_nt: TGTGCCAGCAGTGAAGGGGGGACAGGGACAACTGTCTATGGCTACACCTTC